Shown below are 31 T cell receptor beta chains from a single sample sequenced in a study of OX40 agonist ivuxolimab in advanced cancers. Here immunoSEQ multiplex PCR was the method, and the copy in TCRdb shows in-frame clones only, minus some. This table has over 50,000 clones, about 91% appearing once. Here the sequenced sample was CD4+ or CD8+ T cells sorted from blood, taken in a trial of the OX40 agonist ivuxolimab. Receptors were obtained from an adult with an advanced solid tumor such as melanoma, head and neck, liver or kidney cancer.

The chain combines TRBV7-8 with TRBJ2-1; no clear D gene. The CDR3 covers 17 residues. Trimming cost V 2 bases and J 4 bases, with 18 bases left between them. Germline V gene sequence: CDR1 SGHVS, CDR2 FQNEAQ. CDR3 DNA: TGTGCCAGCAGCTTAACCAGAGTTCCTAATTCATACAATGAGCAGTTCTTC. This translates into CASSLTRVPNSYNEQFF.

The chain recombines TRBV6-5 with TRBJ1-2; TRBD1 is a possible D gene (5 bases). Germline lookup yields CDR1 MNHEY and CDR2 SVGAGI. This CDR3 contains 15 residues. Deletions cut 6 bases from V and 8 bases from J, with 22 bases between. The CDR3 region is CASSRGTESMVGYTF. The CDR3 nucleotides are TGTGCCAGCAGCCGAGGGACTGAGTCTATGGTCGGCTACACCTTC.

The gene calls are TRBV10-1 and TRBJ2-7, with 8 positions matching TRBD2. The CDR3 spans 13 residues. With 9 bases clipped from V and 4 bases from J, the junction kept 8 bases outside the gene matches. Germline values: CDR1 WNHNN, CDR2 SYGVQD (reference sequence). This chain's CDR3 is CASQAGVGYEQYF. CDR3 nucleotide sequence: TGCGCCAGTCAAGCGGGAGTTGGTTACGAGCAGTACTTC.

This clone was picked up one time. One base away lies a much larger clone, so this may be a sequencing read error. Other DNA sequences in the sample encode the same CDR3. This chain connects TRBV11-3 to TRBJ1-1, with D hard to call. The germline CDR1 and CDR2 sequences are SGHNT and YENEEA. The CDR3 has 14 residues. The V gene lost 1 base and the J gene lost 1 base, with 7 bases spanning the gap. In nucleotides, the CDR3 is TGTGCCAGCAGCTTAGTTAGCAGGAACACTGAAGCTTTCTTT. As protein: CASSLVSRNTEAFF.

The V call is TRBV21-1, the J call TRBJ2-1; no DNA check was done on the table's D call, TRBD2. TRBV21-1 is labeled a pseudogene. There are 18 residues in the CDR3. CDR3 amino acids: CARTMQRREEAFYNEQFF. In DNA form, the CDR3 reads TGTGCCAGAACGATGCAAAGGCGGGAGGAGGCCTTCTACAATGAGCAGTTCTTC.

The chain has TRBV27 and TRBJ2-1; D possibly matches TRBD1 or TRBD2 (5 bases each). Looked up from germline, CDR1 is MNHEY and CDR2 is SMNVEV (reference sequence). Trimming cost V 4 bases and J 5 bases, with 18 bases left between them. The CDR3 totals 16 residues. As DNA, the CDR3 is TGTGCCAGCAGTTGGGGGACGGGCGGGTTCGACAATGAGCAGTTCTTC. This gives the protein CASSWGTGGFDNEQFF.

This clone was recorded a few times. V usage is TRBV27 and J usage is TRBJ2-1; no clear D. The CDR3 consists of 16 residues. Germline V gene data show CDR1 as MNHEY and CDR2 as SMNVEV (reference sequence). The V and J ends lost 4 bases and 2 bases respectively, with 15 bases between them. The CDR3 bases are TGTGCCAGCAGTTCAGACGGACGAAACGCCTACAATGAGCAGTTCTTC. This gives the protein CASSSDGRNAYNEQFF.

The chain has TRBV27 and TRBJ2-7; 8 bases line up with TRBD1. Germline CDR1 and CDR2: MNHEY and SMNVEV (reference sequence). This CDR3 spans 14 amino acids. V was pared by 6 bases and J by 3 bases, with 7 bases of the junction left unmatched. The CDR3 is CASRGTGWVYEQYF. The CDR3 nucleotides read TGTGCCAGCAGAGGGACAGGCTGGGTCTACGAGCAGTACTTC.

V is TRBV28 and J is TRBJ2-3; unclear D gene. V dropped 5 bases and J dropped 6 bases, with 15 bases sitting between them. The CDR3 has 14 amino acids. Germline CDR1 is MDHEN and CDR2 is SYDVKM. This CDR3 reads CASSPPDGTDTQYF. The CDR3 nucleotides are TGTGCCAGCAGTCCACCGGACGGTACGGATACGCAGTATTTT.

This clone was counted a single time. The rearrangement joins TRBV6-5 to TRBJ2-1; unclear D gene. V was pared by 0 bases and J by 2 bases, with 2 bases between. CDR1 and CDR2 from the germline V gene are MNHEY and SVGAGI. The CDR3 loop spans 13 amino acids. CDR3 residues: CASSYSTYNEQFF. CDR3 DNA: TGTGCCAGCAGTTACTCGACCTACAATGAGCAGTTCTTC.

This clone was found once. The rearrangement joins TRBV5-1 to TRBJ2-7; 11 bases map to TRBD1. The CDR3 has 14 amino acids. Trimming removed 5 bases from V and 2 bases from J; junction bases left unmatched: 3. The germline V gene has CDR1 SGHRS and CDR2 YFSETQ. The DNA of the CDR3 is TGCGCCAGCAGAGGGACAGGGGGGACCTACGAGCAGTACTTC. Translation: CASRGTGGTYEQYF.

This clone was recorded once. The chain recombines TRBV6-5 with TRBJ2-1; D ambiguous. CDR1 and CDR2 from the germline V gene are MNHEY and SVGAGI. The CDR3 spans 12 residues. V dropped 6 bases and J dropped 7 bases, with 10 bases sitting between them. The DNA for the CDR3 is TGTGCCAGCAGCATCTCAAAGAATGAGCAGTTCTTC. Protein product: CASSISKNEQFF.

This chain joins TRBV9 and TRBJ1-4; D is possibly TRBD1 (5 bases). This CDR3 has 16 residues. Trimming removed 4 bases from V and 0 bases from J, with 13 bases in between. Germline values: CDR1 SGDLS, CDR2 YYNGEE. DNA for the CDR3: TGTGCCAGCAGCCCGGGACGGAGAGCAACTAATGAAAAACTGTTTTTT. Its translation is CASSPGRRATNEKLFF.

This clone showed up just once. The CDR3 here is CASTSPFHTGELFF. Here the CDR3 DNA reads TGTGCCAGCACCTCTCCTTTCCATACCGGGGAGCTGTTTTTT. The V call is TRBV5-6, the J call TRBJ2-2, with unresolved D. The germline gives CDR1 SGHDT, CDR2 YYEEEE. The CDR3 sequence is 14 residues long. Between the trimmed V and J ends, which lost 6 bases and 5 bases, there was a span of 14 bases. The entire variable domain, with the rest obtained from reference TRBV5-6 and TRBJ2-2, is as follows: DAGVTQSPTHLIKTRGQQVTLRCSPKSGHDTVSWYQQALGQGPQFIFQYYEEEERQRGNFPDRFSGHQFPNYSSELNVNALLLGDSALYLCASTSPFHTGELFFGEGSRLTVL.

This clone was seen only once. Other DNA sequences in the sample encode the same CDR3. The rearrangement joins TRBV7-9 to TRBJ1-2; no clear D gene. The CDR3 has 15 residues. The germline V gene has CDR1 SEHNR and CDR2 FQNEAQ (reference sequence). V was pared by 5 bases and J by 1 base, with 14 bases between. DNA for the CDR3: TGTGCCAGCAGCACAACCACGGGAGATAACTATGGCTACACCTTC. This encodes CASSTTTGDNYGYTF.

This chain joins TRBV7-9 and TRBJ1-4; D is perhaps TRBD1 (6 bases). Germline lookup yields CDR1 SEHNR and CDR2 FQNEAQ (reference sequence). The CDR3 loop spans 16 amino acids. The V and J ends lost 7 bases and 6 bases respectively, with 21 bases between them. CDR3 sequence reads: CASTLKQGGYYEKLFF. The CDR3 DNA is TGTGCCAGCACCCTTAAACAGGGTGGATACTATGAAAAACTGTTTTTT.

This clone is classed as medium-sized. The rearrangement uses TRBV7-2 and TRBJ1-5; 10 bases are shared with TRBD1. The CDR3 spans 14 residues. V lost 5 bases, J lost 4 bases, and 2 bases stayed unmatched. CDR1 is SGHTA and CDR2 is FQGNSA in the germline V gene. The CDR3 bases are TGTGCCAGCAGCCCGGGACAGGGGAATCAGCCCCAGCATTTT. Translation: CASSPGQGNQPQHF.

In its sample, this clone was seen once. The V and J genes are TRBV15 and TRBJ2-2; possible D gene TRBD1, 5 bases. Germline values: CDR1 LNHNV, CDR2 YYDKDF (reference sequence). The CDR3 contains 16 residues. The V end lost 0 bases, the J end lost 6 bases, and 14 bases lay between the germline ends. CDR3 region: CATSREGHDGPGELFF. CDR3 bases: TGTGCCACCAGCAGAGAGGGGCACGATGGACCCGGGGAGCTGTTTTTT.

The J gene is TRBJ2-3, the V gene TRBV5-6, with 9 bases matching TRBD1. After removal of 3 bases from V and 3 bases from J, the junction contained 2 bases not matched to a gene. CDR1 is SGHDT, CDR2 YYEEEE, per germline. The CDR3 sequence is 14 residues long. CDR3 sequence (DNA): TGTGCCAGCAGCTGGGGGACAGGGACAGATACGCAGTATTTT. This codes for CASSWGTGTDTQYF.

The V gene is TRBV6-1, the J gene TRBJ2-1; D ambiguous. The germline gives CDR1 MNHNS, CDR2 SASEGT. V lost 4 bases, J lost 0 bases, and 7 bases lay in between. CDR3 length: 14 amino acids. CDR3 DNA: TGTGCCAGCAGTGGCCCGAGCTCCTACAATGAGCAGTTCTTC. This translates into CASSGPSSYNEQFF.

The V gene is TRBV7-8, the J gene TRBJ2-1; 7 bases line up with TRBD1. CDR3 length equals 16 residues. Losses at the gene ends were 1 base for V and 0 bases for J; bases not matched to a gene: 3. Germline V gene lookup returns CDR1 SGHVS and CDR2 FQNEAQ. CDR3 sequence reads: CASSLEQGSSYNEQFF. In DNA form, the CDR3 reads TGTGCCAGCAGCTTAGAACAGGGGAGCTCCTACAATGAGCAGTTCTTC.

The sample holds one count of this clone. This chain links TRBV14 with TRBJ1-2; no definite D call. CDR1 is SGHDN, CDR2 FVKESK, per germline. The CDR3 sequence is 13 residues long. Trimming took off 6 bases at V and 4 bases at J, with 12 bases between the two ends. CDR3 sequence: CASRPGSLYGYTF. The CDR3 DNA reads TGTGCCAGCAGACCCGGGTCCCTCTATGGCTACACCTTC. Using reference TRBV14 and TRBJ1-2 for the parts outside the CDR3, the full variable domain is EAGVTQFPSHSVIEKGQTVTLRCDPISGHDNLYWYRRVMGKEIKFLLHFVKESKQDESGMPNNRFLAERTGGTYSTLKVQPAELEDSGVYFCASRPGSLYGYTFGSGTRLTVV.

V and J are TRBV5-6 and TRBJ2-1; D may be TRBD1 or TRBD2 (5 bases each). Germline lookup yields CDR1 SGHDT and CDR2 YYEEEE. V lost 4 bases to trimming and J lost 3 bases, with 17 bases between them. The CDR3 length is 16 residues. Here the CDR3 reads CASSPGLMANYNEQFF. As DNA, the CDR3 is TGTGCCAGCAGCCCGGGGCTGATGGCGAACTACAATGAGCAGTTCTTC.

This chain uses TRBV28 with TRBJ1-2; D is undetermined. The CDR3 length is 12 residues. V lost 2 bases to trimming and J lost 6 bases, with 7 bases between them. CDR1 and CDR2 (germline): MDHEN, SYDVKM. Here the CDR3 reads CASSLDSDGYTF. CDR3 DNA sequence: TGTGCCAGCAGTTTAGATTCTGATGGCTACACCTTC.

This chain links TRBV4-3 with TRBJ1-4; D is unresolved. Germline V gives CDR1 LGHNA, CDR2 YSLEER. The V end lost 0 bases, the J end lost 8 bases, and 16 bases lay between the germline ends. There are 16 residues in the CDR3. In DNA, the CDR3 is TGCGCCAGCAGCCAAGATCGCTGGTCCGGCAGGGAAAAACTGTTTTTT. It specifies CASSQDRWSGREKLFF.

This clone was recorded only once. This chain's CDR3 is CASSDGGGAYEQYF. CDR3 nucleotides: TGTGCCAGCAGCGACGGCGGCGGGGCCTACGAGCAGTACTTC. The rearrangement uses TRBV27 and TRBJ2-7; TRBD2 is a possible D gene (6 bases). This CDR3 is built from 14 residues. Germline V gives CDR1 MNHEY, CDR2 SMNVEV (reference sequence). Trimming removed 6 bases from V and 2 bases from J, with 14 bases in between.

The chain employs TRBV7-9 and TRBJ2-7, with D maybe TRBD2 (5 bases). Per the germline V gene, CDR1 is SEHNR and CDR2 is FQNEAQ (reference sequence). The CDR3 has 13 residues. V was cut by 4 bases and J by 6 bases, with 13 bases left in between. CDR3 DNA sequence: TGTGCCAGCAGCTCCCTCGGGGTTCCCGAGCAGTACTTC. Translation gives CASSSLGVPEQYF.

The V gene is TRBV7-3, the J gene TRBJ2-1; the match to TRBD2 covers 10 bases. Germline values: CDR1 SGHTA, CDR2 FQGTGA. The J segment lost 8 bases and the V segment lost 2 bases, leaving 12 bases of the junction unmatched. The CDR3 runs to 17 residues. The CDR3 loop is CASSLWPPAGGRDEQFF. In nucleotides, the CDR3 is TGTGCCAGCAGCTTATGGCCTCCAGCGGGAGGGCGCGATGAGCAGTTCTTC. Supplemented by reference TRBV7-3 and TRBJ2-1, the full variable domain reads GAGVSQTPSNKVTEKGKYVELRCDPISGHTALYWYRQSLGQGPEFLIYFQGTGAADDSGLPNDRFFAVRPEGSVSTLKIQRTERGDSAVYLCASSLWPPAGGRDEQFFGPGTRLTVL.

This rearrangement joins TRBV6-5 to TRBJ1-5; tentatively, D is TRBD1 (5 bases). The CDR3 totals 14 residues. The V end lost 2 bases, the J end lost 7 bases, and 12 bases lay between the germline ends. Germline CDR1 and CDR2: MNHEY and SVGAGI. The CDR3 loop is CASSYGQGYQPQHF. In DNA form, the CDR3 reads TGTGCCAGCAGTTACGGGCAGGGTTACCAGCCCCAGCATTTT.

The rearrangement uses TRBV9 and TRBJ2-3, with D maybe TRBD2 (7 bases). Per germline, CDR1 SGDLS and CDR2 YYNGEE. The CDR3 has 15 amino acids. Trimming removed 4 bases at V and 5 bases at J, with 17 bases between. The CDR3 nucleotides are TGTGCCAGCAGCTCGGGGAGGGGGGCAGGAGATACGCAGTATTTT. Its translation: CASSSGRGAGDTQYF.

V is TRBV6-6 and J is TRBJ2-2; no definite D call. This CDR3 contains 13 residues. V lost 6 bases to trimming and J lost 1 base, with 6 bases between them. Per germline, CDR1 MNHNY and CDR2 SVGAGI (reference sequence). CDR3 in amino acids: CASSDWNTGELFF. Here the CDR3 DNA reads TGTGCCAGCAGCGACTGGAACACCGGGGAGCTGTTTTTT.